This T cell receptor (beta chain) came from a study of cytomegalovirus exposure and HLA in healthy donors. Study context: Genotyping showed 81% of roughly 400 donors falling in the Caucasian-associated ancestry cluster. Whole-study findings and limits: The study labeled 150 or so TCR beta chains cytomegalovirus-associated.

Primers for the PCR totalled 60 Vbeta and 13 Jbeta. Data came from immunoSEQ multiplex PCR; TCRdb stores just in-frame clones and leaves some out. The data contain 150,000 to 200,000 clones, around 86% of them singletons. Germline assignment: CDR1 SGHVS and CDR2 FQNEAQ. The CDR3 totals 15 residues. Trimming took 7 bases from V and 3 from J, leaving 16 bases between them. Comment on this clone: Its specificity is unknown.

The TCR comes from a woman aged 18-29 years in good health and CMV-seronegative. The chain recombines TRBV7-8 with TRBJ1-3; tentative D call: TRBD1 (5 bases). The source material was PBMCs. Here the CDR3 reads CASKPVGGSGNTIYF. The CDR3 bases are TGTGCCAGCAAACCAGTGGGGGGTAGTGGAAACACCATATATTTT.